This TCR beta chain derives from a study of blood T cell repertoires in COVID-19. Sequencing was performed with immunoSEQ multiplex PCR; in TCRdb, only in-frame clones are kept and a portion is missing. The sample lists 250,000 to 350,000 clones, about 87% occurring once. Material: peripheral blood. This TCR was recovered from a woman aged 25 to 45 who had recovered from COVID-19.

The CDR3 loop is CATHKTRGGDTEAFF. CDR3 coding DNA: TGTGCCACCCACAAGACGCGGGGAGGGGACACTGAAGCTTTCTTT. The J gene is TRBJ1-1, the V gene TRBV3-1 (or the pseudogene TRBV3-2); a possible D gene is TRBD1 (5 bases). CDR3 length: 15 residues. Germline CDR1 and CDR2: LGHDT and YNNKEL (reference sequence). V lost 10 bases and J 3 bases, leaving 21 bases between the germline ends.